This is a list of T cell receptor beta chains from one sample in a study of shared clonotypes between healthy human individuals. TCRdb keeps only in-frame clones here, not all; method: immunoSEQ multiplex PCR. The sample has about 2.4 million clones, roughly 92% seen once. Sequenced sample: naive CD4+ T cells sorted from blood. These receptors were collected from a man aged 18 to 35 in good health. Both conserved end residues are part of each CDR3. A D gene is named only where the DNA matches it firmly. Clone size is stated in some rows and not others, as once, few, many or a class when expanded.

v_call	d_call	clone_size	j_call	cdr3_nt	cdr3_aa
TRBV6-6	TRBD1	-	TRBJ1-1	TGTGCCAGCACCAGACAGGGGGCCGTCACTGAAGCTTTCTTT	CASTRQGAVTEAFF
TRBV19	-	-	TRBJ1-5	TGTGCCAGTAGTAGCAGCATTGCAGGGCAGCCCCAGCATTTT	CASSSSIAGQPQHF
TRBV27	TRBD1	-	TRBJ2-7	TGTGCCAGCGGTACAGGGGTCTACGAGCAGTACTTC	CASGTGVYEQYF
TRBV6-4	-	-	TRBJ2-7	TGTGCCAGCAGTGAGGGATGGGGGTCCTACGAGCAGTACTTC	CASSEGWGSYEQYF
TRBV18	-	-	TRBJ2-7	TGTGCCAGCTCACTGAAACCCGACCTGTACTCCTACGAGCAGTACTTC	CASSLKPDLYSYEQYF
TRBV11-2	TRBD2	few	TRBJ2-1	TGTGCCAGCAGCCAGCGGGCGGGAGGGGTGTTCTTC	CASSQRAGGVFF
TRBV7-2	-	-	TRBJ2-1	TGTGCCAGCAGCCACGACGGGAGCTCCTACAATGAGCAGTTCTTC	CASSHDGSSYNEQFF
TRBV5-6	-	-	TRBJ1-4	TGTGCCAGCAGCTTGGCCCGGAGCGGGAAACTGTTTTTT	CASSLARSGKLFF
TRBV29-1	-	-	TRBJ2-3	TGCAGCGTTGGGACAGATAGCACAGATACGCAGTATTTT	CSVGTDSTDTQYF
TRBV11-1	-	-	TRBJ2-5	TGTGCCAGCAGCTTAGCGTACAGCGTTAAAGAGACCCAGTACTTC	CASSLAYSVKETQYF
TRBV20-1	TRBD1	-	TRBJ1-2	TGCAGTGCCTCACAGGGGTTTGGCTACACCTTC	CSASQGFGYTF
TRBV9	-	-	TRBJ2-5	TGTGCCAGCAGCGTGCAGGGTTCAACACAAGAGACCCAGTACTTC	CASSVQGSTQETQYF
TRBV14	TRBD2	-	TRBJ2-1	TGTGCCAGCAGCCGAGTAGCGGGAGTGTCCTACAATGAGCAGTTCTTC	CASSRVAGVSYNEQFF
TRBV7-8	-	-	TRBJ1-5	TGTGCCAGCAGCTTAGCGGCACAGCCTAGCAATCAGCCCCAGCATTTT	CASSLAAQPSNQPQHF
TRBV29-1	-	-	TRBJ1-2	TGCAGCGTTGAGGGAAACCAAGGTGGCTACACCTTC	CSVEGNQGGYTF
TRBV5-1	TRBD2	-	TRBJ2-5	TGCGCCAGCAGCTTAGATCGGGGGGGAGAGACCCAGTACTTC	CASSLDRGGETQYF
TRBV25-1	TRBD1	-	TRBJ1-3	TGTGCCAGCAGCGCCAGTAGGGGGCAAGGAAACACCATATATTTT	CASSASRGQGNTIYF
TRBV18	-	-	TRBJ2-3	TGTGCCAGCTCACTAGAATACGTAACGGATACGCAGTATTTT	CASSLEYVTDTQYF
TRBV5-1	-	-	TRBJ2-3	TGCGCAATCACAGGACTCTGCACAGATACGCAGTATTTT	CAITGLCTDTQYF
TRBV30	-	-	TRBJ1-5	TGTGCCTGGAGTGTAGGCGGTGGGGATCAGCCCCAGCATTTT	CAWSVGGGDQPQHF
TRBV11-2	-	-	TRBJ2-7	TGTGCCAGCAGCCCAGGTACCTCCACCCACTACGAGCAGTACTTC	CASSPGTSTHYEQYF
TRBV9	-	-	TRBJ1-6	TGTGCCAGCAGCGTAGCAGGACTAACAATCTCACCCCTCCACTTT	CASSVAGLTISPLHF
TRBV18	TRBD1	-	TRBJ1-1	TGTGCCAGCTCACGACAGGGTAACACTGAAGCTTTCTTT	CASSRQGNTEAFF
TRBV10-1	-	once	TRBJ2-2	TGCGCCAGCAGTTTTGGCGGCTCTAACACCGGGGAGCTGTTTTTT	CASSFGGSNTGELFF
TRBV19	-	once	TRBJ2-2	TGTGCCAGTAGTGGACCGGGATCCACCGGGGAGCTGTTTTTT	CASSGPGSTGELFF
TRBV30	TRBD2	-	TRBJ2-1	TGTGCCTGGAGTGCTTCTACTAGCGGGGGAAAGTCCTACAATGAGCAGTTCTTC	CAWSASTSGGKSYNEQFF